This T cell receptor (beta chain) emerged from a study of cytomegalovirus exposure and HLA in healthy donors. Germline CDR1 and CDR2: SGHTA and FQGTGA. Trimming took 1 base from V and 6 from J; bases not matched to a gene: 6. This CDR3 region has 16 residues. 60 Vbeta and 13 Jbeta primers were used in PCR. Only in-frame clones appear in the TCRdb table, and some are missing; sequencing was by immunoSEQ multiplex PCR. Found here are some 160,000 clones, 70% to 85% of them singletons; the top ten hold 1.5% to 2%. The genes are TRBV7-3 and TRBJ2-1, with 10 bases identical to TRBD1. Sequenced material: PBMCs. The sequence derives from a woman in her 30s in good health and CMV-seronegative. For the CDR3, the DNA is TGTGCCAGCAGCTTAATCCGGGACAGGGGTGGCAATGAGCAGTTCTTC. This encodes CASSLIRDRGGNEQFF.